The sequence of this T cell receptor (beta chain) was determined in a study of blood T cell repertoires in COVID-19. Here immunoSEQ multiplex PCR was the method, and the copy in TCRdb shows in-frame clones only, minus some. This sample has about 110,000 clones, with 85% to 90% found just once. Deletions cut 3 bases from V and 0 bases from J, with 14 bases between. The germline gives CDR1 MNHEY, CDR2 SVGAGI. The CDR3 is made up of 16 amino acids. The V and J genes are TRBV6-5 and TRBJ1-2; no firm D call. Sequenced material: peripheral blood. This receptor was taken from a woman aged 45-60 years with acute or convalescent COVID-19. CDR3 in DNA: TGTGCCAGCAGTTATGGGAATTTCGGGGCTAACTATGGCTACACCTTC. This encodes CASSYGNFGANYGYTF.